One and the same sample provided the 23 T cell receptor beta chains below, sequenced in a study of cytomegalovirus exposure and HLA in healthy donors (dated by TCRdb to the late 2010s). Receptors were amplified or captured by the immunoSEQ multiplex PCR assay. The multiplex PCR relied on a mix of 60 forward primers for TCR Vbeta segments and 13 reverse primers for TCR Jbeta segments. Imported from immuneACCESS, the table was reduced by TCRdb to in-frame sequences with V and J called. These copies leave out some clones; in studies compared against another copy, an unresolved V gene accounts for under half, and the cause of the remainder is not known. The sample records 120,000 or so clones, 70% to 80% of which are singletons. Roughly 3.1% of the sample is held by the ten biggest clonotypes. Sequences were obtained from PBMCs. These receptors originate from a man between 25 and 39 years old in good health and CMV-seronegative.

The V gene is TRBV7-8, the J gene TRBJ2-5, with D possibly being TRBD2 (6 bases). The CDR3 totals 13 residues. The ends were cut back, 4 bases at V and 3 bases at J, with 9 bases in the middle. CDR1 is SGHVS, CDR2 FQNEAQ, per germline. In DNA, the CDR3 is TGTGCCAGCAGCTCGGGACTTGAAGAGACCCAGTACTTC. This codes for CASSSGLEETQYF.

The genes are TRBV28 and TRBJ1-1; D possibly corresponds to TRBD1 (5 bases). CDR1 MDHEN and CDR2 SYDVKM come from the germline V gene. V lost 5 bases and J lost 0, with 13 bases in between. The CDR3 has 15 residues. CDR3 loop: CASSLMGGMNTEAFF. The CDR3 DNA follows: TGTGCCAGCAGTCTAATGGGGGGGATGAACACTGAAGCTTTCTTT.

The chain uses TRBV28 and TRBJ1-2; the D is unclear. Germline V gene lookup returns CDR1 MDHEN and CDR2 SYDVKM. V dropped 11 bases and J dropped 10 bases, with 17 bases sitting between them. The CDR3 consists of 11 residues. This CDR3 is CASDGVRPYTF. CDR3 nucleotides: TGTGCCTCCGACGGAGTGAGGCCCTACACCTTC.

J is TRBJ2-1 and V is TRBV6-5; D call uncertain. CDR3 length: 13 amino acids. Germline V gene data show CDR1 as MNHEY and CDR2 as SVGAGI. Trimming stripped 0 bases from V and 5 bases from J, with 5 bases between. The DNA for the CDR3 is TGTGCCAGCAGTTACTCTTCCAACAATGAGCAGTTCTTC. Translation gives CASSYSSNNEQFF.

The V call is TRBV5-1, the J call TRBJ2-1; 9 nucleotides line up with TRBD2. The CDR3 spans 18 residues. CDR1 and CDR2 (germline): SGHRS, YFSETQ. J was trimmed by 8 bases and V by 0 bases; bases with no gene match: 15. The CDR3 sequence: CASSLGLAGPKTSDEQFF. The CDR3, as DNA: TGCGCCAGCAGCTTGGGGCTAGCGGGACCCAAAACAAGCGATGAGCAGTTCTTC.

The chain combines TRBV19 with TRBJ2-3; D gene unclear. Germline V gives CDR1 LNHDA, CDR2 SQIVND (reference sequence). Trimming pared 6 bases from V and 5 bases from J, leaving 15 bases between. The CDR3 spans 14 residues. The CDR3 here is CASSTTIRVDTQYF. CDR3 nucleotides: TGTGCCAGTAGCACAACCATCCGGGTAGATACGCAGTATTTT.

The chain links TRBV18 to TRBJ1-5; 9 bases match TRBD1. With 6 bases clipped from V and 9 bases from J, the junction kept 33 bases outside the gene matches. This CDR3 contains 22 residues. Germline loops: CDR1 KGHSH, CDR2 LQKENI. The CDR3 sequence is CASSPSRLGDIGDRVLVGPQHF. Here the CDR3 DNA reads TGTGCCAGCTCCCCTTCTCGCCTAGGTGACATTGGGGACAGGGTGCTCGTGGGGCCCCAGCATTTT.

This sequence joins TRBV6-4 and TRBJ2-1; maybe TRBD1 (6 bases). The V end lost 2 bases, the J end lost 9 bases, and 17 bases lay between the germline ends. This CDR3 region has 15 residues. CDR1 and CDR2 from the germline V gene are MRHNA and SNTAGT. For the CDR3, the DNA is TGTGCCAGCAGTGACGGGGCAGGGGAAAGCGGTGAGCAGTTCTTC. It codes for CASSDGAGESGEQFF.

About this clone itself: At one end the junction does not follow the germline gene, possibly because of a read error. The CDR3 coding sequence is TGTGCCATCAGTGAGTCAAGCCAGGCGCTGGACTTC. Amino acid sequence: CAISESSQALDF. The V gene is TRBV10-3, the J gene TRBJ2-7; D is uncertain. Germline V gives CDR1 ENHRY, CDR2 SYGVKD. The length of the CDR3 is 12 residues.

V and J are TRBV15 and TRBJ2-3; 9 nucleotides align to TRBD1. J lost 3 bases, V lost 1 base, and 2 bases had no gene match. The CDR3 sequence is 15 residues long. The V gene's germline CDR1 is LNHNV and CDR2 YYDKDF (reference sequence). The CDR3 sequence: CATSRGGQGTDTQYF. The CDR3 DNA reads as TGTGCCACCAGCAGAGGGGGACAGGGAACAGATACGCAGTATTTT.

V usage is TRBV28 and J usage is TRBJ2-7; 10 bases agree with TRBD1. Germline assignment: CDR1 MDHEN and CDR2 SYDVKM. The ends lost 11 bases at V and 5 bases at J; junction bases unmatched: 15. The CDR3 sequence is 15 residues long. Here the CDR3 reads CAAQAFRDRGNEQYF. For the CDR3, the DNA is TGTGCCGCCCAAGCCTTCCGGGACAGGGGTAACGAGCAGTACTTC.

The chain employs TRBV7-8 and TRBJ2-3; 15 positions match TRBD2. Germline lookup yields CDR1 SGHVS and CDR2 FQNEAQ. CDR3 size: 17 residues. Trimming at V came to 5 bases and at J to 6 bases, leaving 9 bases not matched to a gene. CDR3 in amino acids: CASSIGLAGGLRDTQYF. In DNA form, the CDR3 reads TGTGCCAGCAGCATCGGACTAGCGGGGGGGCTTCGCGATACGCAGTATTTT.

This clone was recorded only once. The chain uses TRBV14 and TRBJ1-1; TRBD1 aligns across 7 bases. There are 14 residues in the CDR3. The J segment lost 7 bases and the V segment lost 4 bases, leaving 9 bases of the junction unmatched. Germline CDR1 is SGHDN and CDR2 is FVKESK. CDR3 bases: TGTGCCAGCAGCCTACTCCGGGCAGGGGGTGAAGCTTTCTTT. Protein: CASSLLRAGGEAFF.

The chain has TRBV6-6 and TRBJ1-2, with D tentatively TRBD1 (6 bases). This CDR3 is built from 16 residues. The V end lost 2 bases, the J end lost 0 bases, and 13 bases lay between the germline ends. Germline loops: CDR1 MNHNY, CDR2 SVGAGI (reference sequence). The CDR3: CASSYQRTASNYGYTF. The CDR3 nucleotides are TGTGCCAGCAGTTACCAGCGGACAGCGTCTAACTATGGCTACACCTTC.

V and J are TRBV30 and TRBJ1-1, with D possibly being TRBD1 (6 bases). V was pared by 4 bases and J by 4 bases, with 16 bases between. This CDR3 has 14 residues. CDR1 and CDR2 from the germline V gene are GTSNPN and SVGIG (reference sequence). The CDR3 sequence is CAWTLGGAGTEAFF. The CDR3 nucleotides are TGTGCCTGGACCCTAGGGGGGGCAGGCACTGAAGCTTTCTTT.

The chain joins TRBV4-2 to TRBJ2-2; D is possibly TRBD2 (6 bases). The CDR3 covers 15 residues. CDR1 and CDR2 (germline): LGHNA, YNFKEQ. Trimming removed 0 bases at V and 5 bases at J, with 10 bases between. The CDR3 spells CASSQELAETGELFF. The CDR3 DNA sequence: TGTGCCAGCAGCCAAGAACTAGCAGAGACCGGGGAGCTGTTTTTT.

This chain connects TRBV7-2 to TRBJ2-3, with D possibly TRBD1 on 6 matching bases. V lost 5 bases to trimming and J lost 0 bases, with 21 bases between them. Looked up from germline, CDR1 is SGHTA and CDR2 is FQGNSA. The CDR3 covers 18 residues. CDR3 amino acids: CASSHRDLGQLSTDTQYF. The CDR3 nucleotides read TGTGCCAGCAGCCACAGGGATTTGGGCCAGCTTAGCACAGATACGCAGTATTTT. Based on the CDR3 plus reference TRBV7-2 and TRBJ2-3, the full variable domain is GAGVSQSPSNKVTEKGKDVELRCDPISGHTALYWYRQSLGQGLEFLIYFQGNSAPDKSGLPSDRFSAERTGGSVSTLTIQRTQQEDSAVYLCASSHRDLGQLSTDTQYFGPGTRLTVL.

The genes are TRBV6-5 and TRBJ2-7; 7 bases are a match to TRBD1. CDR3 length: 15 residues. Germline V CDR1 and CDR2: MNHEY, SVGAGI. Trimming removed 8 bases from V and 3 bases from J; junction bases left unmatched: 13. CDR3 sequence reads: CASRYRDRVNYEQYF. The CDR3 DNA is TGTGCCAGCCGATATAGGGACAGAGTCAACTACGAGCAGTACTTC.

The rearrangement uses TRBV7-9 and TRBJ2-7; D might be TRBD1 (5 bases). V was cut by 2 bases and J by 1 base, with 9 bases left in between. The CDR3 sequence is 14 residues long. The germline gives CDR1 SEHNR, CDR2 FQNEAQ (reference sequence). The chain's CDR3 is CASSLQGASYEQYF. As DNA, the CDR3 is TGTGCCAGCAGCTTACAGGGCGCATCCTACGAGCAGTACTTC.

The CDR3 DNA reads as TGTGCCAGCAGTTCGGGACTAGCGGGCGGGCATGAGCAGTTCTTC. Translated, it gives CASSSGLAGGHEQFF. This chain links TRBV27 with TRBJ2-1; 12 positions match TRBD2. Trimming cost V 4 bases and J 8 bases; bases outside gene matches: 6. Germline CDR1 MNHEY, CDR2 SMNVEV (reference sequence). The CDR3 covers 15 residues.

This clone was observed a few times. The chain is built from TRBV5-1 and TRBJ2-3, with 13 nucleotides matching TRBD2. Trimming cost V 4 bases and J 1 base; bases outside gene matches: 12. Germline V gene data show CDR1 as SGHRS and CDR2 as YFSETQ. There are 19 residues in the CDR3. DNA of the CDR3: TGCGCCAGCAGCCCCAAGGGACTAGCGGGAATCTCTGGCACAGATACGCAGTATTTT. Translated, it gives CASSPKGLAGISGTDTQYF. The whole variable domain, remainder taken from reference TRBV5-1 and TRBJ2-3, is KAGVTQTPRYLIKTRGQQVTLSCSPISGHRSVSWYQQTPGQGLQFLFEYFSETQRNKGNFPGRFSGRQFSNSRSEMNVSTLELGDSALYLCASSPKGLAGISGTDTQYFGPGTRLTVL.

This clone was recorded once. This CDR3 is also generated by other DNA sequences in the sample. This rearrangement joins TRBV27 to TRBJ2-7; 9 bases align to TRBD1. The V and J ends lost 3 bases and 7 bases, in that order; junction bases with no gene match: 7. CDR1 is MNHEY, CDR2 SMNVEV, per germline (reference sequence). This CDR3 comprises 14 residues. CDR3 coding DNA: TGTGCCAGCAGTTTGTCACAGGGGGCGAGGGAGCAGTACTTC. This translates into CASSLSQGAREQYF.

This chain links TRBV14 with TRBJ1-2; D call uncertain. This CDR3 is 15 amino acids long. V was cut by 0 bases and J by 1 base, with 9 bases left in between. Germline V gene lookup returns CDR1 SGHDN and CDR2 FVKESK. The CDR3 sequence is CASSQELDFNYGYTF. The CDR3 region has the DNA TGTGCCAGCAGCCAAGAACTCGACTTTAACTATGGCTACACCTTC.